The present entry profiles one T cell receptor (beta chain) with its context. This entry is derived from a study of CD8+ T cells in alopecia areata. Extraction and reverse transcription of RNA yielded cDNA as the sequencing template. Measured with immunoSEQ multiplex PCR; TCRdb has only the in-frame clones, and not every one. The sample shows nearly 110,000 clones, roughly 84% of them seen only once. The treatment is: oral pan-JAK inhibitor, 5-10 mg twice daily. The V end was cut by 4 bases, the J end by 5 bases, with 11 bases between. This CDR3 comprises 14 residues. From germline, CDR1 is SGHTA and CDR2 FQGNSA.

The J gene is TRBJ2-2, the V gene TRBV7-2; tentatively, D is TRBD2 (5 bases). Sample: CD8+ T cells sorted from blood, taken at week 24, from a patient treated with tofacitinib. The TCR sequence derives from a human donor with alopecia areata. The CDR3 DNA reads TGTGCCAGCAGCTCCTGGCCGGGGACCGGGGAGCTGTTTTTT. It specifies CASSSWPGTGELFF.